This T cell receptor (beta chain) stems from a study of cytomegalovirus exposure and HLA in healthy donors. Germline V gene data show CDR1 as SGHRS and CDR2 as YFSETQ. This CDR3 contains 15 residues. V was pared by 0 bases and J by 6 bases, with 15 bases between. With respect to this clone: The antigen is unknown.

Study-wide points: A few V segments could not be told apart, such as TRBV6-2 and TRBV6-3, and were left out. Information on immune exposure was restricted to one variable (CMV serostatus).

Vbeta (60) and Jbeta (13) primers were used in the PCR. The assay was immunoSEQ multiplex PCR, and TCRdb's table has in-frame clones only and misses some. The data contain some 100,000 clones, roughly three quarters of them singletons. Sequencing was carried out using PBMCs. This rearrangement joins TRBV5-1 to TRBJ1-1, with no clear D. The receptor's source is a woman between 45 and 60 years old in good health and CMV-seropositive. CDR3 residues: CASSLAAQVEAEAFF. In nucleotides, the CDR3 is TGCGCCAGCAGCTTGGCCGCGCAGGTGGAGGCTGAAGCTTTCTTT.